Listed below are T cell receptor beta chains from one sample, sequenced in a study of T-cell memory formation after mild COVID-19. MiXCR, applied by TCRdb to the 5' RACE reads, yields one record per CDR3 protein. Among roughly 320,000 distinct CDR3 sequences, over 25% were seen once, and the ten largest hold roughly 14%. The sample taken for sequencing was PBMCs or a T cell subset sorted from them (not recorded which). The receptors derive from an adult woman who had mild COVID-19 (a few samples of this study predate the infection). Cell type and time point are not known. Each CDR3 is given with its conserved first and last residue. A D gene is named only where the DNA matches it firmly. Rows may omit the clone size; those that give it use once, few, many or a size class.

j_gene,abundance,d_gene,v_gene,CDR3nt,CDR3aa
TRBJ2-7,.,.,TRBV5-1,TGCGCCAGCACCCCCTCGGACGGAACAGGGCTGGTCGAGCAGTACTTC,CASTPSDGTGLVEQYF
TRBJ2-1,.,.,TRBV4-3,TGCGCCAGCAGCCAAGATTCCGAGACTAGTATCTCCTTC,CASSQDSETSISF
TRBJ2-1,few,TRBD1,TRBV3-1,TGTGCCAGCAGCCAAGAAAGGACCGGGACAGGGCGTCATGAGCAGTTCTTC,CASSQERTGTGRHEQFF
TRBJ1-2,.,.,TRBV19,TGTGCCAGTAGTATTGCCAGGACGGTTGGAGGCTACACCTTC,CASSIARTVGGYTF
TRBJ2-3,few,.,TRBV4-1,TGCGCCAGCAGCCAAGATCAATCCCAGGGGCGGAGCACAGATACGCAGTATTTT,CASSQDQSQGRSTDTQYF
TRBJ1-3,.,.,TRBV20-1,TGCAGTGCTCCGGACTGGTCCTCTGGAAACACCATATATTTT,CSAPDWSSGNTIYF
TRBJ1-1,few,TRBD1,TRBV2,TGTGCCAGCAGGGACAGGGTGGACACTGAAGCTTTCTTT,CASRDRVDTEAFF
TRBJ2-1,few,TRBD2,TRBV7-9,TGTGCCAGCAGATTAGCGGGGGAGAGGAATGAGCAGTTCTTC,CASRLAGERNEQFF
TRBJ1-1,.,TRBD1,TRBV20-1,TGCAGTGCTGACAGGGTAGCTTCTGAAGCTTTCTTT,CSADRVASEAFF
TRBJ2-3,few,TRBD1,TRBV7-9,TGTGCCAGCAGCTCGGGACAGTTTAGAGGGCAGCCTGGGAGCACAGATACGCAGTATTTT,CASSSGQFRGQPGSTDTQYF
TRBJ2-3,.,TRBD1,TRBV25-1,TGTGCCAGCAGTTCTTCCACCGGGACAGGTCGGGATACGCAGTATTTT,CASSSSTGTGRDTQYF
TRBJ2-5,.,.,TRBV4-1,TGCGCCAGCAGCCCAGGGGCCCTGGGGGAGACCCAGTACTTC,CASSPGALGETQYF
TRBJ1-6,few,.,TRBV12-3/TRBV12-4,TGTGCCAGCAGACCCAGATGGAACCATAATTCACCCCTCCACTTT,CASRPRWNHNSPLHF
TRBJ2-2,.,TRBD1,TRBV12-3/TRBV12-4,TGTGCCAGCAGATCCTATAGGACAGGGGCAGGCACCGGGGAGCTGTTTTTT,CASRSYRTGAGTGELFF
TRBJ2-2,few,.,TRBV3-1,TGTGCCAGCAGTCTTCTCATCACCGGGGAGCTGTTTTTT,CASSLLITGELFF
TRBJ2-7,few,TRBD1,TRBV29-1,TGCAGCGTTGCCTCCGGGACAGGGCGATTCTACGAGCAGTACTTC,CSVASGTGRFYEQYF
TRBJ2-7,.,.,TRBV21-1,TGTGCCAGCAGACATCGGCCCAGAATAGCCTACGAGCAGTACTTC,CASRHRPRIAYEQYF
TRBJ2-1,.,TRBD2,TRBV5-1,TGCGCCAGCAGCACCCTTAGCGGGAGACTAAATGAGCAGTTCTTC,CASSTLSGRLNEQFF
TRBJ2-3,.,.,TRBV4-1,TGCGCCAGCAGCCAAGACGTCCGCACAGATACGCAGTATTTT,CASSQDVRTDTQYF
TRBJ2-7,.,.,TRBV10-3,TGTGCCATCAGTGAGAGGGGGGCCTCCTACGAGCAGTACTTC,CAISERGASYEQYF
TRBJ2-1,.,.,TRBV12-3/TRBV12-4,TGTGCCAGCAGTTTTTGGGCCGACTCCTACAATGAGCAGTTCTTC,CASSFWADSYNEQFF
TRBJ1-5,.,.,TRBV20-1,TGCAGTGCTCACGGGGATAGCAATCAGCCCCAGCATTTT,CSAHGDSNQPQHF
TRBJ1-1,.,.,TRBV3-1,TGTGCCAGCAGCCAAAGGCAGCAGAACACTGAAGCTTTCTTT,CASSQRQQNTEAFF
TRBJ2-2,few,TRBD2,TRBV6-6,TGTGCCAGCGATATCGGACTAGCGGCGAACACCGGGGAGCTGTTTTTT,CASDIGLAANTGELFF
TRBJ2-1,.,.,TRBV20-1,TGCAGTGCAAGCGAACCGGGAACATACAATGAGCAGTTCTTC,CSASEPGTYNEQFF
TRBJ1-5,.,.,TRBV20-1,TGCAGTGCGCAACCGGACAGTTCCGGGGGGGCCCAGCATTTT,CSAQPDSSGGAQHF
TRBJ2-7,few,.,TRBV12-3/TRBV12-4,TGTGCCAGCAGCCGTGGCAGGGGGGGAATAACCTACGAGCAGTACTTC,CASSRGRGGITYEQYF
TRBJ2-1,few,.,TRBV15,TGTGCCACCAGCAGTTCCAGCAAGGTATATGAGCAGTTCTTC,CATSSSSKVYEQFF
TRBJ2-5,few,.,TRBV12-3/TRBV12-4,TGTGCCAGCGTTCGGGGGTACCAAGAGACCCAGTACTTC,CASVRGYQETQYF
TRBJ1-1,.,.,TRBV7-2,TGTGCCAGCAGCCCGCGCTCCGGGGGGCTTGAAGCTTTCTTT,CASSPRSGGLEAFF
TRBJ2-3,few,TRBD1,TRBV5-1,TGCGCCAGCAGCGACGGGACAGGGCAGGGAGATACGCAGTATTTT,CASSDGTGQGDTQYF
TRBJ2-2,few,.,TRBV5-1,TGCGCCAGCAGCTTGGCTTCCGGCCCGATTACCGGGGAGCTGTTTTTT,CASSLASGPITGELFF
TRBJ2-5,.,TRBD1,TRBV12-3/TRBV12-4,TGTGCCAGCAGTCACCGACAGGGGGCGGAGACCCAGTACTTC,CASSHRQGAETQYF
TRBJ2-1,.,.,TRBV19,TGTGCCAGTGAACAGTCGAGCTCCTACAATGAGCAGTTCTTC,CASEQSSSYNEQFF
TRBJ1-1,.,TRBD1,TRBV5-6,TGTGCCAGCAGCGGAACAGGGGCTACTGAAGCTTTCTTT,CASSGTGATEAFF
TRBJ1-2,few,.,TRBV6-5,TGTGCCAGCAGTCTAACCACTCGACCGGGGCTGGGCTACACCTTC,CASSLTTRPGLGYTF
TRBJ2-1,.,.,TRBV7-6,TGTGCCAGCAGCGCGGCCAGGGTGAGCTCCTACAATGAGCAGTTCTTC,CASSAARVSSYNEQFF
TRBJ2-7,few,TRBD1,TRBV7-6,TGTGCCAGCAGCTTAGACGCAACAGGGGGCAGGTCCTACGAGCAGTACTTC,CASSLDATGGRSYEQYF
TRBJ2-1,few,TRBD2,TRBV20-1,TGCAGTGCTAGAGATCCCAGAGCGGGGGCCCACAATGAGCAGTTCTTC,CSARDPRAGAHNEQFF
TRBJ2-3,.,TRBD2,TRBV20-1,TGCAGTGCCCTCACTAGCGGAAGGACAGATACGCAGTATTTT,CSALTSGRTDTQYF
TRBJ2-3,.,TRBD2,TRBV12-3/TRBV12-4,TGTGCCAGCACCCGGACTAGCGGGACAACCTCCACAGATACGCAGTATTTT,CASTRTSGTTSTDTQYF
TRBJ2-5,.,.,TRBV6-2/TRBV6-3,TGTGCCAGCAGTATCACGGCGGCCCAGTACTTC,CASSITAAQYF
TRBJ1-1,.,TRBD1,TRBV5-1,TGCGCCAGCAACTCCTACAGGGGCGGCACTGAAGCTTTCTTT,CASNSYRGGTEAFF
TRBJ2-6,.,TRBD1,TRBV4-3,TGCGCCAGCGGGGACAGGGGAATCTCTGGGGCCAACGTCCTGACTTTC,CASGDRGISGANVLTF
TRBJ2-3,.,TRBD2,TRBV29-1,TGCAGCGTCGGGCGGGGGGGCCCCGATACGCAGTATTTT,CSVGRGGPDTQYF
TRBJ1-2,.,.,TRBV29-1,TGCAGCGTTCAACTACCCCCCGGTGGTGGCTACACCTTC,CSVQLPPGGGYTF
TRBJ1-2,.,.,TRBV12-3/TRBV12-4,TGTGCCAGCAGTTTTGGGGCCACTAACTATGGCTACACCTTC,CASSFGATNYGYTF
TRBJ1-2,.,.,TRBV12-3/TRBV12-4,TGTGCCAGCAGTTTGGGTCGACAGAGTGGATTGGGCTACACCTTC,CASSLGRQSGLGYTF
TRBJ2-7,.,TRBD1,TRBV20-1,TGCAGTGCTAGAGCAAAAATCCCCCGGGACAGGGGTGACGAGCAGTACTTC,CSARAKIPRDRGDEQYF
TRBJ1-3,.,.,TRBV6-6,TGTGCCAGCAGTTATGGAAACACCATATATTTT,CASSYGNTIYF
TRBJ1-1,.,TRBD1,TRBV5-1,TGCGCCAGCAGCTTGTGGACAGGCCAGAACACTGAAGCTTTCTTT,CASSLWTGQNTEAFF
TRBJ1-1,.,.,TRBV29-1,TGCAGCGCGCTGGGAGGGGGGGCCGGGAACACTGAAGCTTTCTTT,CSALGGGAGNTEAFF
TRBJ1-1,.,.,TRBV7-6,TGTGCCAGCAGCGCAGGACGGGCAATGAACACTGAAGCTTTCTTT,CASSAGRAMNTEAFF
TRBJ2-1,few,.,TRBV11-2,TGTGCCAGCACGTGGACACACTACAATGAGCAGTTCTTC,CASTWTHYNEQFF
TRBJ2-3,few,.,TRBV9,TGTGCCAGCAGCGCCTCAGGGGGGGAAACGCAGTATTTT,CASSASGGETQYF
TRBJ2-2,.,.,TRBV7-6,TGTGCCAGCACCTTAAATGCGAACACCGGGGAGCTGTTTTTT,CASTLNANTGELFF
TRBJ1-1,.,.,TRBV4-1,TGCGCCAGCAGCCAAGTTGGGACATTTGGGAACACTGAAGCTTTCTTT,CASSQVGTFGNTEAFF